Here is one T cell receptor beta chain with its context. This CDR3 comprises 13 residues. Germline CDR1 MNHEY, CDR2 SMNVEV (reference sequence). V dropped 8 bases and J dropped 6; count of bases not matched to a gene: 4. Each 10 ml fresh peripheral blood draw supplied the PBMCs. The record originates from a study of T cells in Graves' hyperthyroidism and ophthalmopathy. Study as a whole: Sampling of peripheral blood happened at initial diagnosis, prior to any treatment.

The CDR3 regions of TCR beta were amplified from RNA transcripts. A set of HTBI primers served as the primers for a first-round RT-PCR of the TCR CDR3. MiXCR, applied by TCRdb to the multiplex PCR reads, yields one record per CDR3 protein. The sample lists approximately 380,000 distinct CDR3 sequences, about 18% seen once, with 35% to 45% in the top ten. V gene TRBV27 combines with J gene TRBJ2-2; 9 positions agree with TRBD2. The sample consisted of blood. The clonotype originates from a young man with Graves' ophthalmopathy. CDR3 nucleotide sequence: TGTGCCAGCGGCCGACTAGCGGCCGGGGAGCTGTTTTTT. Amino acids: CASGRLAAGELFF.